The T cell receptor beta chain under discussion was sequenced for a study of blood T cell repertoires in COVID-19. Study details: PBMCs, B-cell-depleted T cells, or T cells provided the cDNA or gDNA that made up the material.

The germline V gene encodes CDR1 GTSNPN and CDR2 SVGIG (reference sequence). The CDR3 extends over 13 amino acids. V was pared by 2 bases and J by 11 bases, with 4 bases of the junction left unmatched. Study processing details: Researchers report that nucleated cell counts were estimated from reference gene primer amplification. Libraries were prepared by immunoSEQ multiplex PCR; TCRdb keeps only in-frame clonotypes and omits some of them. V, J and clone size reflect that table, while D and trimming were determined from the DNA. Of over 250,000 clones listed, 89% were seen once; the top ten hold around 2%.

The clonotype originates from a man in his fifties with acute or convalescent COVID-19. V gene TRBV30 combines with J gene TRBJ1-6, with 9 nucleotides matching TRBD1. What was sequenced was peripheral blood. The CDR3 sequence: CAWSTGGETPLHF. In nucleotides, the CDR3 is TGTGCCTGGAGTACAGGGGGCGAAACACCCCTCCACTTT.